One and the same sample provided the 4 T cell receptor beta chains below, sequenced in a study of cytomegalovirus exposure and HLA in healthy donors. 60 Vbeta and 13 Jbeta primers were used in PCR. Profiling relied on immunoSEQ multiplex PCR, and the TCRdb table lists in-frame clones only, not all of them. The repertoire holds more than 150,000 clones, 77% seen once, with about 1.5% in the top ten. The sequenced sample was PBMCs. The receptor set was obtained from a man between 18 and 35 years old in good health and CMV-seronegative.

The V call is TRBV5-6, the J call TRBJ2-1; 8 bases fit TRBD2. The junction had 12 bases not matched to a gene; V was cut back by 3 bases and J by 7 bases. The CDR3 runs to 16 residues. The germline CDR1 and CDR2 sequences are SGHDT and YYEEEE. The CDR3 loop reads CASSYQSGGPFNEQFF. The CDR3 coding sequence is TGTGCCAGCAGCTACCAATCGGGGGGGCCTTTTAATGAGCAGTTCTTC.

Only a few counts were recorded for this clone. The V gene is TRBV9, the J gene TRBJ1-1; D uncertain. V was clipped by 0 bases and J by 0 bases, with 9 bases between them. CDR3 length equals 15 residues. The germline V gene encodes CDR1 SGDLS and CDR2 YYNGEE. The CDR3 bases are TGTGCCAGCAGCGTAGGGGCCCTCATGAACACTGAAGCTTTCTTT. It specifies CASSVGALMNTEAFF.

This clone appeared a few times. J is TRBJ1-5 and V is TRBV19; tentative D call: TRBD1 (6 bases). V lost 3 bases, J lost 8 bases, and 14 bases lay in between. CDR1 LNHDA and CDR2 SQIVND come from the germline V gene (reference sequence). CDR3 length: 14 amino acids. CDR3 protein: CASSIGTGPKPQHF. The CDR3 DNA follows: TGTGCCAGTAGTATTGGTACAGGGCCCAAGCCCCAGCATTTT. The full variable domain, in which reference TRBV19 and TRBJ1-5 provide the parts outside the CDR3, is DGGITQSPKYLFRKEGQNVTLSCEQNLNHDAMYWYRQDPGQGLRLIYYSQIVNDFQKGDIAEGYSVSREKKESFPLTVTSAQKNPTAFYLCASSIGTGPKPQHFGDGTRLSIL.

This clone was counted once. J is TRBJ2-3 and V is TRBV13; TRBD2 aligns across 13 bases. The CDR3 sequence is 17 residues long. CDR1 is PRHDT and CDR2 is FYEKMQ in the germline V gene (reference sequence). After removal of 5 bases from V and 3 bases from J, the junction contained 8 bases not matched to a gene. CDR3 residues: CASSPTGTSGVTDTQYF. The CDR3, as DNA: TGTGCCAGCAGCCCGACGGGGACTAGCGGGGTTACAGATACGCAGTATTTT.